This note documents a single T cell receptor beta chain sequence. The repertoire was sequenced with immunoSEQ multiplex PCR; TCRdb's copy has only in-frame clones and lacks some. The profile covers more than 250,000 clones, with about 91% appearing a single time and more than 0.95% taken by the ten largest. The data were obtained in a study of blood T cell repertoires in COVID-19. Study background: Samples of COVID-19 (acute and convalescent) were obtained from the United States, Italy and Spain. From T cells, B-cell-depleted T cells, or PBMCs came the material, which was cDNA or gDNA.

Participants, about 18 to 89 years old, spanned under 30 US areas. V lost 3 bases, J lost 13 bases, and 12 bases lay in between. This CDR3 is built from 11 residues. Source material: PBMCs or T cells enriched from blood (not recorded which). The sequence was collected from a woman between 40 and 50 years old with acute COVID-19. The V gene is TRBV12-3 or TRBV12-4, the J gene TRBJ2-5; D gene unclear. The CDR3 DNA is TGTGCCAGCAGTTTGGGCCCCGTGGCGTACTTC. Translation gives CASSLGPVAYF.